Below, 25 T cell receptor beta chains from the same sample are listed, as sequenced in a study of cytomegalovirus exposure and HLA in healthy donors. Generated by immunoSEQ multiplex PCR, the TCRdb table keeps only in-frame clones and is missing some. The sample holds fewer than 200,000 clones, about 86% seen once. The specimen sequenced was PBMCs. Receptors were obtained from a woman between 18 and 29 years old in good health and CMV-seronegative.

The chain uses TRBV19 and TRBJ1-1, with D possibly matching TRBD1 (5 bases). The CDR3 is 14 residues long. Trimming stripped 6 bases from V and 1 base from J, with 12 bases between. Germline V gene sequence: CDR1 LNHDA, CDR2 SQIVND (reference sequence). The CDR3 sequence: CASSWTSTNTEAFF. The CDR3 nucleotides are TGTGCCAGTAGCTGGACATCCACGAACACTGAAGCTTTCTTT.

This chain uses TRBV30 with TRBJ1-2, with 11 positions matching TRBD1. With 4 bases clipped from V and 6 bases from J, the junction kept 10 bases outside the gene matches. The CDR3 extends over 15 amino acids. Germline V gives CDR1 GTSNPN, CDR2 SVGIG (reference sequence). CDR3 sequence reads: CAWTRGTGGGDGYTF. The DNA for the CDR3 is TGTGCCTGGACCCGTGGGACAGGGGGAGGGGATGGCTACACCTTC.

The V gene is TRBV19, the J gene TRBJ2-3; 13 nucleotides match TRBD2. Per germline, CDR1 LNHDA and CDR2 SQIVND (reference sequence). V lost 3 bases and J lost 5; bases outside the gene matches: 8. The CDR3 is 17 residues long. CDR3 loop: CASSIYGTSGVGDTQYF. DNA of the CDR3: TGTGCCAGTAGTATTTACGGGACTAGCGGGGTTGGAGATACGCAGTATTTT.

The chain employs TRBV4-2 and TRBJ1-4, with D tentatively TRBD1 (5 bases). Germline loops: CDR1 LGHNA, CDR2 YNFKEQ. V gave up 3 bases and J gave up 0 bases, with 14 bases separating them. The CDR3 extends over 17 amino acids. In DNA, the CDR3 is TGTGCCAGCAGCCATGAAGATGACAGTCCAACTAATGAAAAACTGTTTTTT. It encodes CASSHEDDSPTNEKLFF.

This sequence joins TRBV6-5 and TRBJ2-5, with D maybe TRBD2 (6 bases). The V gene's germline CDR1 is MNHEY and CDR2 SVGAGI. The CDR3 is 13 residues long. V lost 5 bases and J lost 6, with 13 bases in between. CDR3: CASSPGRLQTQYF. The CDR3 bases are TGTGCCAGCAGTCCAGGGAGGCTCCAGACCCAGTACTTC.

The J gene is TRBJ1-5, the V gene TRBV5-1; 12 bases align to TRBD1. Germline CDR1 reads SGHRS; CDR2 reads YFSETQ. This CDR3 contains 16 residues. The J segment lost 5 bases and the V segment lost 1 base, leaving 4 bases of the junction unmatched. CDR3 sequence reads: CASSLTGQGADQPQHF. The DNA of the CDR3 is TGCGCCAGCAGCTTGACGGGACAGGGGGCGGATCAGCCCCAGCATTTT. The variable domain in full, with the rest retrieved from reference TRBV5-1 and TRBJ1-5, is KAGVTQTPRYLIKTRGQQVTLSCSPISGHRSVSWYQQTPGQGLQFLFEYFSETQRNKGNFPGRFSGRQFSNSRSEMNVSTLELGDSALYLCASSLTGQGADQPQHFGDGTRLSIL.

This clone was counted a few times. The J gene is TRBJ2-7, the V gene TRBV18, with unresolved D. Germline V lookup: CDR1 KGHSH, CDR2 LQKENI. The germline V and J ends were trimmed by 3 bases and 0 bases, with 9 bases remaining between them. The CDR3 totals 14 residues. The CDR3 protein is CASSPIENSYEQYF. As DNA, the CDR3 is TGTGCCAGCTCACCCATAGAAAACTCCTACGAGCAGTACTTC.

CDR3 nucleotides: TGCGCCAGCGGAGGGACAGGGTATACTGAAGCTTTCTTT. Translated, it gives CASGGTGYTEAFF. The gene calls are TRBV5-1 and TRBJ1-1, with 9 positions matching TRBD1. There are 13 residues in the CDR3. Trimming removed 7 bases from V and 5 bases from J; junction bases left unmatched: 6. CDR1 and CDR2 (germline): SGHRS, YFSETQ.

This clone was picked up one time. The J gene is TRBJ2-7, the V gene TRBV19, with 10 bases fitting TRBD1. Trimming removed 5 bases from V and 4 bases from J; junction bases left unmatched: 2. From germline, CDR1 is LNHDA and CDR2 SQIVND (reference sequence). The CDR3 totals 13 residues. The CDR3 region is CASSSGQGYEQYF. CDR3 DNA: TGTGCCAGTAGTTCGGGACAGGGGTACGAGCAGTACTTC.

On this clone itself: Other nucleotide sequences in the sample specify the same CDR3. For the CDR3, the DNA is TGTGCCAGCAGCCCCCCGGGACAGGGCTACGAGCAGTACTTC. It codes for CASSPPGQGYEQYF. The J gene is TRBJ2-7, the V gene TRBV7-9; 9 bases are shared with TRBD1. The germline gives CDR1 SEHNR, CDR2 FQNEAQ (reference sequence). This CDR3 has 14 residues. V shed 5 bases and J 3 bases; nucleotides not matched to a gene: 5.

This chain uses TRBV11-2 with TRBJ2-3; maybe TRBD1 (6 bases). V lost 3 bases, J lost 3 bases, and 13 bases lay in between. CDR1 is SGHAT and CDR2 is FQNNGV in the germline V gene. CDR3 length: 15 amino acids. The CDR3 DNA sequence: TGTGCCAGCAGCTTGAATCAGGGGTTGACAGATACGCAGTATTTT. Translation gives CASSLNQGLTDTQYF. Combining the CDR3 with reference TRBV11-2 and TRBJ2-3 gives the whole variable domain EAGVAQSPRYKIIEKRQSVAFWCNPISGHATLYWYQQILGQGPKLLIQFQNNGVVDDSQLPKDRFSAERLKGVDSTLKIQPAKLEDSAVYLCASSLNQGLTDTQYFGPGTRLTVL.

The chain employs TRBV30 and TRBJ2-7; the D is unclear. With 5 bases removed from V and 0 bases from J, the gap between germline ends came to 11 bases. This CDR3 has 13 residues. Germline-derived CDR1 and CDR2 are GTSNPN and SVGIG (reference sequence). In DNA form, the CDR3 reads TGTGCCTGGTCTCTGGCAGGCTCCTACGAGCAGTACTTC. Protein: CAWSLAGSYEQYF.

This rearrangement joins TRBV7-8 to TRBJ2-5; 10 bases line up with TRBD1. Per germline, CDR1 SGHVS and CDR2 FQNEAQ. V gave up 6 bases and J gave up 5 bases; unmatched junction bases: 9. The CDR3 contains 15 residues. In nucleotides, the CDR3 is TGTGCCAGCAGAGTAGGACAGGGGGTGGGTGAGACCCAGTACTTC. Amino acid sequence: CASRVGQGVGETQYF.

This rearrangement joins TRBV7-2 to TRBJ1-2; 8 bases match TRBD1. CDR1 SGHTA and CDR2 FQGNSA come from the germline V gene. CDR3 length equals 15 residues. With V trimmed by 5 bases and J by 8 bases, 13 bases remained unmatched. CDR3 in DNA: TGTGCCAGCAGCGGAGGCGCAGGGGGCGCAGGGGGCTACACCTTC. It yields the protein CASSGGAGGAGGYTF.

The chain joins TRBV10-1 to TRBJ2-3; tentative D call: TRBD1 (5 bases). In germline, CDR1 is WNHNN, CDR2 SYGVQD (reference sequence). This CDR3 has 13 residues. Trimming removed 5 bases at V and 6 bases at J, with 12 bases between. CDR3 nucleotide sequence: TGCGCCAGCAGTTTGGACACATGGGATACGCAGTATTTT. As protein: CASSLDTWDTQYF.

This rearrangement joins TRBV15 to TRBJ2-1; D might be TRBD2 (5 bases). This CDR3 region has 13 residues. Germline loops: CDR1 LNHNV, CDR2 YYDKDF (reference sequence). V was shortened by 9 bases and J by 8 bases, with 17 bases between the two germline ends. The CDR3 DNA is TGTGCCACTGCCGGGCCGGGGATCGATGAGCAGTTCTTC. Translated, it gives CATAGPGIDEQFF. The full variable domain, rest sourced from reference TRBV15 and TRBJ2-1, is DAMVIQNPRYQVTQFGKPVTLSCSQTLNHNVMYWYQQKSSQAPKLLFHYYDKDFNNEADTPDNFQSRRPNTSFCFLDIRSPGLGDTAMYLCATAGPGIDEQFFGPGTRLTVL.

This clone turned up a few times. The chain links TRBV15 to TRBJ2-7; tentative D call: TRBD2 (6 bases). The CDR3 is 15 residues long. The germline V gene has CDR1 LNHNV and CDR2 YYDKDF (reference sequence). V was shortened by 0 bases and J by 0 bases, with 9 bases between the two germline ends. The CDR3 nucleotides read TGTGCCACCAGCAGAGATAACGGGAGCTCCTACGAGCAGTACTTC. Translating it yields CATSRDNGSSYEQYF.

This sequence joins TRBV6-1 and TRBJ1-3; 7 bases match TRBD1. The CDR3 contains 18 residues. Germline V gives CDR1 MNHNS, CDR2 SASEGT. J lost 4 bases, V lost 1 base, and 13 bases had no gene match. CDR3 bases: TGTGCCAGCAGTGAAGATGGTCCAGGGGGACTCGTGGGAAACACCATATATTTT. This translates into CASSEDGPGGLVGNTIYF.

This clone came up once. This rearrangement joins TRBV5-6 to TRBJ1-1; the D gene is possibly TRBD1 (6 bases). This CDR3 is built from 15 residues. V gave up 0 bases and J gave up 10 bases, with 19 bases separating them. CDR1 SGHDT and CDR2 YYEEEE come from the germline V gene. In DNA, the CDR3 is TGTGCCAGCAGCTTGGCCGGATTAGGGGGAGAAAGAGCTTTCTTT. Its translation: CASSLAGLGGERAFF.

The chain employs TRBV7-3 and TRBJ2-2, with TRBD2 matching 7 bases. The CDR3 loop spans 15 amino acids. V gave up 5 bases and J gave up 0 bases; unmatched junction bases: 3. Looked up from germline, CDR1 is SGHTA and CDR2 is FQGTGA. The CDR3 here is CASSPGLTNTGELFF. The CDR3 DNA reads TGTGCCAGCAGCCCGGGACTAACGAACACCGGGGAGCTGTTTTTT.

The chain couples TRBV5-1 to TRBJ2-1, with TRBD2 identical over 7 bases. V shed 1 base, J shed 8 bases, and the junction held 3 bases outside the gene matches. CDR3 length: 13 amino acids. From germline, CDR1 is SGHRS and CDR2 YFSETQ. The CDR3, as DNA: TGCGCCAGCAGCTTGCGGGGGGACGATGAGCAGTTCTTC. Encoded protein: CASSLRGDDEQFF.

This rearrangement joins TRBV5-6 to TRBJ2-7, with a possible D match to TRBD2 (6 bases). CDR1 is SGHDT and CDR2 is YYEEEE in the germline V gene. The CDR3 loop spans 15 amino acids. The V gene lost 0 bases and the J gene lost 5 bases, with 15 bases spanning the gap. The CDR3 sequence: CASSLAEAGGHEQYF. CDR3 nucleotides: TGTGCCAGCAGCTTGGCCGAAGCGGGCGGCCACGAGCAGTACTTC.

The CDR3 DNA is TGTGCCAGCAGTGAAGGCGGTAGCGGGTACGAGCAGTACTTC. It translates to CASSEGGSGYEQYF. The chain couples TRBV6-1 to TRBJ2-7; TRBD2 aligns across 7 bases. Germline V gene data show CDR1 as MNHNS and CDR2 as SASEGT. V shed 1 base and J 4 bases; nucleotides not matched to a gene: 4. This CDR3 contains 14 residues.

This clone was seen just once. The chain couples TRBV27 to TRBJ2-3; D unclear. Between the trimmed V and J ends, which lost 3 bases and 4 bases, there was a span of 8 bases. From germline, CDR1 is MNHEY and CDR2 SMNVEV (reference sequence). The CDR3 totals 13 residues. CDR3 nucleotide sequence: TGTGCCAGCAGTTTCAGGCCCTCAGATACGCAGTATTTT. Its protein is CASSFRPSDTQYF.

This clone was seen a single time. V and J are TRBV15 and TRBJ2-5; 8 positions agree with TRBD2. The V gene's germline CDR1 is LNHNV and CDR2 YYDKDF (reference sequence). CDR3 length equals 14 residues. Trimming took 4 bases from V and 9 from J; bases not matched to a gene: 10. The CDR3 nucleotides read TGTGCCACCAGCACCCGACGGGAGGGATGGGCCCAGTACTTC. It yields the protein CATSTRREGWAQYF.